This entry lists 31 T cell receptor beta chains sequenced from one sample in a study of blood T cell repertoires in COVID-19. Using immunoSEQ multiplex PCR, the repertoire was profiled, and TCRdb retains in-frame clones only, with some absent. This sample carries hundreds of thousands of clones, roughly 84% of them seen once, and the ten largest clones take about 9.1%. The sample taken for sequencing was peripheral blood. The receptors were sampled from a human donor in a cohort sampled during active COVID-19.

The chain links TRBV5-5 to TRBJ2-7; possible D gene TRBD1, 5 bases. V dropped 3 bases and J dropped 0 bases, with 13 bases sitting between them. The CDR3 has 15 residues. The germline CDR1 and CDR2 sequences are SGHKS and YYEKEE (reference sequence). The CDR3 region is CASSSIRVDSYEQYF. CDR3 DNA: TGTGCCAGCAGCTCCATCAGGGTAGACTCCTACGAGCAGTACTTC.

The chain couples TRBV5-1 to TRBJ2-2, with D perhaps TRBD2 (5 bases). This CDR3 has 13 residues. The germline V gene has CDR1 SGHRS and CDR2 YFSETQ. V lost 4 bases, J lost 7 bases, and 11 bases lay in between. Written as DNA, the CDR3 is TGCGCCAGCAGCCCCGGAGGCGACGGGGAGCTGTTTTTT. It yields the protein CASSPGGDGELFF.

J is TRBJ1-2 and V is TRBV9, with 7 bases that match TRBD1. The CDR3 sequence is 18 residues long. Unmatched junction bases numbered 11, after V lost 0 bases and J lost 0 bases. Looked up from germline, CDR1 is SGDLS and CDR2 is YYNGEE. DNA for the CDR3: TGTGCCAGCAGCGTAGAAAGGGGGCTCCCTTCTTCTAACTATGGCTACACCTTC. It is translated as CASSVERGLPSSNYGYTF.

The V gene is TRBV19, the J gene TRBJ1-4, with 8 bases lining up with TRBD1. After removal of 3 bases from V and 8 bases from J, the junction contained 8 bases not matched to a gene. Germline lookup yields CDR1 LNHDA and CDR2 SQIVND (reference sequence). This CDR3 contains 15 residues. The CDR3 protein is CASSIQSRQGEKLFF. The CDR3 bases are TGTGCCAGTAGTATCCAGAGCCGACAGGGGGAAAAACTGTTTTTT.

As regards this clone: Distinct nucleotide sequences in the sample also encode this CDR3. The chain couples TRBV5-1 to TRBJ2-2; D uncertain. CDR3 length: 14 amino acids. Germline lookup yields CDR1 SGHRS and CDR2 YFSETQ. Trimming removed 2 bases from V and 1 base from J, with 6 bases in between. CDR3 residues: CASSLSGNTGELFF. The CDR3 nucleotides are TGCGCCAGCAGCTTATCAGGGAACACCGGGGAGCTGTTTTTT.

The CDR3 reads CASSNRDTETQYF. Here the CDR3 DNA reads TGTGCCAGCTCAAACCGGGACACAGAGACCCAGTACTTC. This chain links TRBV2 with TRBJ2-5, with a possible D match to TRBD1 (6 bases). The CDR3 covers 13 residues. V lost 8 bases and J lost 4, with 14 bases in between. CDR1 SNHLY and CDR2 FYNNEI come from the germline V gene.

This clone has more than one count but fewer than ten. The chain uses TRBV5-1 and TRBJ1-6, with D possibly being TRBD1 (5 bases). V was clipped by 0 bases and J by 10 bases, with 11 bases between them. The CDR3 is 14 amino acids. Germline V CDR1 and CDR2: SGHRS, YFSETQ. In DNA form, the CDR3 reads TGCGCCAGCAGCTTGGTCGCAGGGCAGTCACCCCTCCACTTT. The encoded protein is CASSLVAGQSPLHF.

The rearrangement joins TRBV7-6 to TRBJ1-1; 10 nucleotides match TRBD1. Germline values: CDR1 SGHVS, CDR2 FNYEAQ. The CDR3 length is 15 residues. Trimming cost V 5 bases and J 4 bases; bases outside gene matches: 7. Here the CDR3 reads CASSPLGQGSTEAFF. The CDR3, as DNA: TGTGCCAGCAGCCCATTGGGACAGGGGAGCACTGAAGCTTTCTTT.

The chain couples TRBV5-4 to TRBJ1-2; D might be TRBD1 (5 bases). V gave up 1 base and J gave up 5 bases, with 12 bases separating them. The germline CDR1 and CDR2 sequences are SGHNT and YYREEE (reference sequence). The CDR3 loop spans 14 amino acids. CDR3 coding DNA: TGTGCCAGCAGCTTGACCCAGGGTTGGTATGGCTACACCTTC. Amino acid sequence: CASSLTQGWYGYTF.

The V and J genes are TRBV7-3 and TRBJ2-1, with 9 bases aligning to TRBD2. Trimming removed 2 bases from V and 2 bases from J; junction bases left unmatched: 1. The germline CDR1 and CDR2 sequences are SGHTA and FQGTGA. This CDR3 has 15 residues. The CDR3 loop reads CASSLAGGPYNEQFF. CDR3 nucleotides: TGTGCCAGCAGCTTAGCGGGAGGGCCCTACAATGAGCAGTTCTTC.

The J gene is TRBJ2-7, the V gene TRBV6-5; a weak D match, TRBD2 (5 bases). V dropped 7 bases and J dropped 3 bases, with 7 bases sitting between them. CDR3 length: 11 amino acids. Germline-derived CDR1 and CDR2 are MNHEY and SVGAGI. The CDR3 loop reads CASMEVYEQYF. The CDR3 DNA reads TGTGCCAGCATGGAGGTCTACGAGCAGTACTTC.

CDR3 sequence reads: CASSLDLAGAYYF. The CDR3 region has the DNA TGTGCCAGCAGCTTAGATCTAGCGGGGGCCTACTACTTC. The chain combines TRBV7-6 with TRBJ2-7, with 10 positions matching TRBD2. Germline assignment: CDR1 SGHVS and CDR2 FNYEAQ. V gave up 1 base and J gave up 13 bases; unmatched junction bases: 7. The CDR3 has 13 residues.

The chain is built from TRBV7-2 and TRBJ2-5; 9 bases are a match to TRBD2. The trim removed 2 bases at V and 4 bases at J, leaving 11 bases unmatched. This CDR3 is 17 amino acids long. Germline-derived CDR1 and CDR2 are SGHTA and FQGNSA. The CDR3 is CASSLTLGAGGTETQYF. DNA for the CDR3: TGTGCCAGCAGCTTAACCCTCGGCGCGGGGGGGACAGAGACCCAGTACTTC.

The rearrangement links TRBV5-3 to TRBJ2-3, with D possibly being TRBD2 (5 bases). TRBV5-3 is an ORF, with its function uncertain. Trimming left V 5 bases short and J 9 bases short, with 22 bases between. There are 15 residues in the CDR3. Written as DNA, the CDR3 is TGTGCCAGAAGGGAGAGGTCCGCCGGCTGCGGGACGCAGTATTTT. It translates to CARRERSAGCGTQYF.

The chain combines TRBV28 with TRBJ2-3; D ambiguous. Germline CDR1 and CDR2: MDHEN and SYDVKM. Trimming shortened V by 2 bases and J by 3 bases, and 3 bases separated the two germline ends. This CDR3 spans 12 amino acids. The CDR3 sequence is CASSLETDTQYF. CDR3 DNA sequence: TGTGCCAGCAGTTTAGAGACAGATACGCAGTATTTT.

The CDR3 sequence is CASKLTGYNEKLFF. DNA for the CDR3: TGCGCCAGCAAACTCACAGGGTATAATGAAAAACTGTTTTTT. This sequence joins TRBV5-1 and TRBJ1-4; D perhaps matches TRBD1 (6 bases). The germline V and J ends were trimmed by 6 bases and 4 bases, with 13 bases remaining between them. The CDR3 runs to 14 residues. Germline CDR1 reads SGHRS; CDR2 reads YFSETQ.

The chain joins TRBV7-2 to TRBJ1-3, with TRBD1 matching over 8 bases. From germline, CDR1 is SGHTA and CDR2 FQGNSA. There are 15 residues in the CDR3. The ends lost 5 bases at V and 0 bases at J; junction bases unmatched: 3. This chain's CDR3 is CASSRDRSSGNTIYF. CDR3 sequence (DNA): TGTGCCAGCAGCCGGGACAGGAGCTCTGGAAACACCATATATTTT.

The chain uses TRBV20-1 and TRBJ2-7; TRBD2 agrees at 7 bases. Losses at the gene ends were 7 bases for V and 3 bases for J; bases not matched to a gene: 3. Germline V lookup: CDR1 DFQATT, CDR2 SNEGSKA (reference sequence). This CDR3 region has 11 residues. CDR3 in DNA: TGCAGTGTTACTAGCGACTACGAGCAGTACTTC. Protein product: CSVTSDYEQYF.

V gene TRBV6-1 combines with J gene TRBJ1-1; 7 nucleotides line up with TRBD1. The germline V gene has CDR1 MNHNS and CDR2 SASEGT. The V gene end was trimmed by 2 bases and the J gene end by 0 bases; junction bases not matched to a gene: 15. This CDR3 is 19 amino acids long. The CDR3 sequence is CASSELRSGQLQMNTEAFF. The CDR3 region has the DNA TGTGCCAGCAGTGAACTAAGGTCGGGACAGCTTCAGATGAACACTGAAGCTTTCTTT.

This rearrangement joins TRBV10-3 to TRBJ1-2, with TRBD1 identical over 7 bases. V dropped 4 bases and J dropped 3; count of bases not matched to a gene: 5. CDR3 length: 14 amino acids. CDR1 is ENHRY, CDR2 SYGVKD, per germline. CDR3 sequence: CAISVSTGDYGYTF. CDR3 coding DNA: TGTGCCATCAGTGTTAGTACAGGGGACTATGGCTACACCTTC.

CDR3 loop: CASRPGTGEVNYGYTF. CDR3 DNA: TGCGCCAGCCGTCCCGGGACAGGGGAGGTCAACTATGGCTACACCTTC. The chain has TRBV5-1 and TRBJ1-2, with 10 bases that match TRBD1. V shed 7 bases, J shed 2 bases, and the junction held 11 bases outside the gene matches. The CDR3 sequence is 16 residues long. Looked up from germline, CDR1 is SGHRS and CDR2 is YFSETQ. The full variable domain, its missing parts supplied by reference TRBV5-1 and TRBJ1-2, is KAGVTQTPRYLIKTRGQQVTLSCSPISGHRSVSWYQQTPGQGLQFLFEYFSETQRNKGNFPGRFSGRQFSNSRSEMNVSTLELGDSALYLCASRPGTGEVNYGYTFGSGTRLTVV.

This chain joins TRBV11-2 and TRBJ2-1; 9 nucleotides match TRBD1. Germline assignment: CDR1 SGHAT and CDR2 FQNNGV. Losses at the gene ends were 5 bases for V and 5 bases for J; bases not matched to a gene: 7. The CDR3 is 15 residues long. Here the CDR3 reads CASSPRDRAHNEQFF. The CDR3 DNA reads as TGTGCCAGCAGCCCCCGGGACAGGGCCCACAATGAGCAGTTCTTC.

The gene calls are TRBV4-1 and TRBJ2-3; D might be TRBD2 (6 bases). Trimming removed 5 bases at V and 0 bases at J, with 24 bases between. The CDR3 extends over 19 amino acids. Germline CDR1 reads MGHRA; CDR2 reads YSYEKL. The CDR3 spells CASSVGLGAGLTSTDTQYF. DNA of the CDR3: TGCGCCAGCAGCGTGGGTTTGGGAGCGGGTTTGACTAGCACAGATACGCAGTATTTT.

In this sample, this clone turned up a few times. The rearrangement joins TRBV5-4 to TRBJ2-7; 8 positions match TRBD1. Per the germline V gene, CDR1 is SGHNT and CDR2 is YYREEE (reference sequence). V dropped 3 bases and J dropped 6; count of bases not matched to a gene: 11. The CDR3 runs to 15 residues. This CDR3 is CASSSDRGIYSEQYF. The CDR3 coding sequence is TGTGCCAGCAGCTCCGACAGGGGAATCTACTCCGAGCAGTACTTC.

This clone was detected only once. Other DNA variants within this sample encode the same CDR3. This sequence joins TRBV27 and TRBJ2-7, with 8 bases matching TRBD1. This CDR3 spans 15 amino acids. The ends lost 3 bases at V and 2 bases at J; junction bases unmatched: 6. Germline lookup yields CDR1 MNHEY and CDR2 SMNVEV (reference sequence). The CDR3 coding sequence is TGTGCCAGCAGTTTCTCCGGGACAGGAACCTACGAGCAGTACTTC. Protein: CASSFSGTGTYEQYF.

The rearrangement joins TRBV29-1 to TRBJ2-7, with D possibly TRBD2 on 6 matching bases. Germline V gene lookup returns CDR1 SQVTM and CDR2 ANQGSEA. With 5 bases removed from V and 1 base from J, the gap between germline ends came to 9 bases. This CDR3 has 12 residues. The CDR3 loop is CSVRSGSYEQYF. CDR3 sequence (DNA): TGCAGCGTTCGTAGCGGATCCTACGAGCAGTACTTC.

This CDR3 is CATSRDPGWSETQYF. For the CDR3, the DNA is TGTGCCACCAGCAGAGACCCCGGGTGGTCGGAGACCCAGTACTTC. The chain employs TRBV15 and TRBJ2-5, with D uncertain. Trimming shortened V by 0 bases and J by 5 bases, and 13 bases separated the two germline ends. Germline values: CDR1 LNHNV, CDR2 YYDKDF (reference sequence). There are 15 residues in the CDR3.

This clone was recorded a few times. V and J are TRBV6-2 or TRBV6-3 and TRBJ2-1, with TRBD2 matching over 9 bases. Trimming cost V 5 bases and J 6 bases; bases outside gene matches: 11. The CDR3 has 16 residues. From germline, CDR1 is MNHEY and CDR2 SVGEGT. CDR3 in amino acids: CASSPLGGRASNEQFF. CDR3 bases: TGTGCCAGCAGTCCCCTCGGCGGGAGGGCCTCCAATGAGCAGTTCTTC.

The rearrangement links TRBV9 to TRBJ2-6; TRBD1 matches 9 bases. CDR1 is SGDLS, CDR2 YYNGEE, per germline. J gave up 2 bases and V 7 bases, and 7 bases lay outside the gene matches. The CDR3 extends over 16 amino acids. CDR3: CASGDRVEPGANVLTF. In nucleotides, the CDR3 is TGTGCCAGCGGGGACAGGGTCGAACCTGGGGCCAACGTCCTGACTTTC.

The CDR3 region is CASSQSDRGSYNSPLHF. The CDR3 nucleotides are TGCGCCAGCAGTCAATCTGACAGGGGCTCCTATAATTCACCCCTCCACTTT. This chain links TRBV23-1 with TRBJ1-6; 8 bases match TRBD1. TRBV23-1 counts as an open reading frame of uncertain function. V lost 0 bases, J lost 0 bases, and 1 base stayed unmatched. This CDR3 comprises 17 residues.

The rearrangement uses TRBV25-1 and TRBJ2-3; 9 bases are shared with TRBD2. J gave up 0 bases and V 2 bases, and 3 bases lay outside the gene matches. The CDR3 consists of 16 residues. Germline CDR1 reads MGHDK; CDR2 reads SYGVNS. The CDR3, as DNA: TGTGCCAGCAGTGAACCTAGCGGGATGAGCACAGATACGCAGTATTTT. Protein product: CASSEPSGMSTDTQYF.